The rows below give T cell receptor beta chains drawn from one sample of a study of Ad26.COV2.S vaccination and SARS-CoV-2 variants. TCRdb's copy holds only in-frame clones and misses some; the assay was immunoSEQ multiplex PCR. The sample records about 220,000 clones, roughly 90% being singletons. The input for sequencing was peripheral blood, taken in a trial of Ad26.COV2.S vaccine versus placebo. The source of these receptors is a person between 18 and 65 years old who received the Ad26.COV2.S COVID-19 vaccine or a placebo. Each CDR3 is given with its conserved first and last residue. D genes are given only for firm matches. The size field is filled for only some rows; it gives once, few, many or a size class.

CDR3aa,CDR3nt,j_gene,abundance,d_gene,v_gene
CASSLSGTRGNNVLTF,TGCGCCAGCAGCTTGTCCGGGACGAGGGGGAACAACGTCCTGACTTTC,TRBJ2-6,once,-,TRBV5-1
CASTPQGLQTQYF,TGTGCCAGCACTCCTCAGGGGTTACAGACCCAGTACTTC,TRBJ2-5,-,-,TRBV6-5
CSVTSANSYEQYF,TGCAGCGTTACAAGTGCAAATTCCTACGAGCAGTACTTC,TRBJ2-7,-,-,TRBV29-1
CASSGTSRITDTQYF,TGTGCCAGCAGCGGGACTAGCAGGATCACAGATACGCAGTATTTT,TRBJ2-3,-,TRBD2,TRBV5-4
CASSWTSPGTQYF,TGTGCCAGCAGCTGGACTAGCCCAGGGACGCAGTATTTT,TRBJ2-3,-,TRBD2,TRBV28
CATSRGLGQGAVGYTF,TGTGCCACCAGCAGGGGCCTTGGCCAGGGGGCGGTTGGCTACACCTTC,TRBJ1-2,-,TRBD1,TRBV15
CASKAGPSSYEQYF,TGTGCCAGCAAGGCGGGGCCCTCCTCCTACGAGCAGTACTTC,TRBJ2-7,-,-,TRBV6-6
CASSFGITDTQYF,TGTGCCAGCAGCTTCGGAATTACAGATACGCAGTATTTT,TRBJ2-3,-,-,TRBV7-2
CASSFFSGRAGETQYF,TGCGCCAGCAGCTTTTTTAGCGGGAGGGCTGGGGAGACCCAGTACTTC,TRBJ2-5,-,TRBD2,TRBV5-1
CSAPFRGGYTF,TGCAGTGCCCCCTTCCGTGGCGGCTACACCTTC,TRBJ1-2,once,-,TRBV20-1
CAIRGSSQPTGELFF,TGTGCCATCAGGGGGTCTAGTCAGCCCACCGGGGAGCTGTTTTTT,TRBJ2-2,-,-,TRBV10-3
CASSASGTINTGELFF,TGTGCCAGCAGCGCTTCCGGGACAATTAACACCGGGGAGCTGTTTTTT,TRBJ2-2,-,-,TRBV7-3
CASSLEGASYGYTF,TGTGCCAGCAGCTTAGAGGGGGCCAGCTATGGCTACACCTTC,TRBJ1-2,-,TRBD1,TRBV7-9
CASTAGNSPLHF,TGTGCCAGCACCGCAGGGAATTCACCCCTCCACTTT,TRBJ1-6,once,-,TRBV6-5
CASSQGSRTLRSNTGELFF,TGTGCCAGCAGCCAAGGTTCCCGCACCCTGCGGTCGAACACCGGGGAGCTGTTTTTT,TRBJ2-2,-,-,TRBV4-2
CASSGGLADSYEQYF,TGTGCCAGCAGTGGGGGACTAGCGGACTCCTACGAGCAGTACTTC,TRBJ2-7,-,TRBD2,TRBV2
CASSPSGGSSYNEQFF,TGTGCCAGTAGTCCCAGTGGAGGGAGCTCCTACAATGAGCAGTTCTTC,TRBJ2-1,once,-,TRBV19
CASRSGTGRFGEQYF,TGTGCCAGCAGATCCGGGACAGGGAGGTTCGGCGAGCAGTACTTC,TRBJ2-7,-,TRBD1,TRBV28
CASSSPTLAFYEQYF,TGTGCCAGCAGTTCCCCGACACTAGCTTTCTACGAGCAGTACTTC,TRBJ2-7,few,-,TRBV6-6
CASSSDRRLNTEAFF,TGTGCCAGCAGCTCGGATCGGAGATTGAACACTGAAGCTTTCTTT,TRBJ1-1,-,-,TRBV11-2
CASSQVTPAYEQYF,TGTGCCAGCAGCCAAGTGACCCCCGCCTACGAGCAGTACTTC,TRBJ2-7,-,-,TRBV14
CASSLVQGIYEQYF,TGTGCCAGCAGTTTAGTACAGGGAATCTACGAGCAGTACTTC,TRBJ2-7,-,-,TRBV27
CAWSYPGQPQHF,TGTGCCTGGAGTTACCCCGGACAGCCCCAGCATTTT,TRBJ1-5,-,-,TRBV30
CASSSIDRGPTNQPQHF,TGTGCCAGCAGCTCCATTGATAGAGGGCCAACAAATCAGCCCCAGCATTTT,TRBJ1-5,-,-,TRBV21-1
CASSQGEELSEKLFF,TGCGCCAGCAGCCAGGGGGAGGAGCTTAGTGAAAAACTGTTTTTT,TRBJ1-4,-,-,TRBV4-3
CASSQQQGYTF,TGTGCCAGCAGCCAACAACAGGGTTACACCTTC,TRBJ1-2,-,-,TRBV3-1/TRBV3-2
CASSLMGQPTDTQYF,TGTGCCAGCAGCTTAATGGGACAACCCACAGATACGCAGTATTTT,TRBJ2-3,-,-,TRBV7-3
CASSLAGGVGNTGELFF,TGTGCCAGCAGCTTAGCGGGCGGGGTAGGGAACACCGGGGAGCTGTTTTTT,TRBJ2-2,-,-,TRBV7-2
CASSTGTNKRDSPLHF,TGCGCCAGCAGCACCGGGACTAACAAGCGTGATTCACCCCTCCACTTT,TRBJ1-6,-,-,TRBV5-1
CASSLTAGEWGETQYF,TGTGCCAGCAGTTTAACGGCAGGGGAATGGGGGGAGACCCAGTACTTC,TRBJ2-5,-,-,TRBV27